The rows below give T cell receptor beta chains drawn from one sample of a study of shared clonotypes between healthy human individuals. Data came from immunoSEQ multiplex PCR; TCRdb stores just in-frame clones and leaves some out. This table holds about a million clones, around 80% found once. Source material: memory CD4+ T cells sorted from blood. The receptors shown here come from a man younger than 35 in good health. Each CDR3 is given with its conserved first and last residue. The listing skips clone size in some rows; elsewhere it reads once, few, many or a size class.

clone_size,v_call,cdr3_length,cdr3_aa
NA,TRBV5-1,15,CASSPRTSLAGELFF
NA,TRBV1,15,CTTKAGLALSGELFF
NA,TRBV18,13,CASSIRESGEQYF
NA,TRBV27,14,CASSSISSTGGLFF
NA,TRBV2,12,CASSVGTGQLFF
NA,TRBV6-6,13,CASSYDRFNEQFF
few,TRBV10-2,14,CASSELIGTETQYF
few,TRBV4-1,20,CASSQDSRGGTLFRGNTIYF
NA,TRBV5-4,15,CASSKQGQGMDTQYF
NA,TRBV5-1,12,CASSPAGDGYTF
NA,TRBV19,17,CASSPGGTSGSWETQYF
NA,TRBV11-2,14,CASSTGRNHYEQYF
NA,TRBV29-1,11,CSVGFLDGYTF
NA,TRBV2,15,CASSGTGKSSYEQYF
NA,TRBV30,14,CAWSVGGTSYEQYF
NA,TRBV5-1,15,CASSLGSSNTGELFF